The following is a T cell receptor (beta chain) sequence with its context. The data were obtained in a study of blood T cell repertoires in COVID-19. Using immunoSEQ multiplex PCR, the repertoire was profiled, and TCRdb retains in-frame clones only, with some absent. The repertoire has hundreds of thousands of clones, roughly 84% of them found once; the top ten carry about a sixth. This receptor was taken from a woman aged 80 or over with active or convalescent COVID-19. The specimen was peripheral blood.

The CDR3 nucleotides read TGTGCCAGCAGTTATTCCCAGGCATACTCCTACGAGCAGTACTTC. Protein: CASSYSQAYSYEQYF. The gene calls are TRBV6-5 and TRBJ2-7; D call uncertain. This CDR3 has 15 amino acids. Trimming left V 3 bases short and J 0 bases short, with 12 bases between. CDR1 MNHEY and CDR2 SVGAGI come from the germline V gene.